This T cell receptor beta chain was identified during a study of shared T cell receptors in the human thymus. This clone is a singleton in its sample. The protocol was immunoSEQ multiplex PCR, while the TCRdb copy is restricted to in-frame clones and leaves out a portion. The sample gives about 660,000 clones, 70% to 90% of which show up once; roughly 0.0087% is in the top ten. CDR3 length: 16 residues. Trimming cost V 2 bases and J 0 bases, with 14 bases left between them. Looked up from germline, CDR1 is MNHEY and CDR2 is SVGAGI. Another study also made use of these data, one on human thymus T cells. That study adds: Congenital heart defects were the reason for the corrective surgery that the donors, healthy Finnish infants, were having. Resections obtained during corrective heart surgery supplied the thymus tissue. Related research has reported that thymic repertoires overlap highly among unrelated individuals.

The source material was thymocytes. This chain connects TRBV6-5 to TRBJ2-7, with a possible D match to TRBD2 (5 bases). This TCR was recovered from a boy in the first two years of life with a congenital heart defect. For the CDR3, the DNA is TGTGCCAGCAGTTACGGTACTAGTGACAACTCCTACGAGCAGTACTTC. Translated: CASSYGTSDNSYEQYF.